The text below deals with one TCR beta chain. Its matching antigen is unknown. Extraction of RNA preceded its reverse transcription into cDNA, which served as the sequencing template. Repertoires were generated with immunoSEQ multiplex PCR, while TCRdb's copy carries only in-frame clones and drops some. The sample contains 100,000 to 120,000 clones, approximately 51% of which appear only once. CDR1 SQVTM and CDR2 ANQGSEA come from the germline V gene. V lost 4 bases and J lost 6; bases outside the gene matches: 3. CDR3 length equals 13 residues. The treatment is: oral pan-JAK inhibitor, 5-10 mg twice daily. Alopecia areata patients provided lesional scalp punch biopsies and peripheral blood. This sample was included in a study of CD8+ T cells in alopecia areata. Whole-study results and caveats: In scalp, tofacitinib significantly decreased clonality and expanded CD8+ clones among the top 100.

The rearrangement uses TRBV29-1 and TRBJ1-6; the match to TRBD1 covers 7 bases. The receptor was isolated from a human donor with alopecia areata. Sequencing used CD4+ T cells sorted from blood, obtained at week 24, from a patient treated with tofacitinib. The CDR3 is CSVGDRPNSPLHF. The CDR3 DNA sequence: TGCAGCGTTGGGGACAGACCTAATTCACCCCTCCACTTT.